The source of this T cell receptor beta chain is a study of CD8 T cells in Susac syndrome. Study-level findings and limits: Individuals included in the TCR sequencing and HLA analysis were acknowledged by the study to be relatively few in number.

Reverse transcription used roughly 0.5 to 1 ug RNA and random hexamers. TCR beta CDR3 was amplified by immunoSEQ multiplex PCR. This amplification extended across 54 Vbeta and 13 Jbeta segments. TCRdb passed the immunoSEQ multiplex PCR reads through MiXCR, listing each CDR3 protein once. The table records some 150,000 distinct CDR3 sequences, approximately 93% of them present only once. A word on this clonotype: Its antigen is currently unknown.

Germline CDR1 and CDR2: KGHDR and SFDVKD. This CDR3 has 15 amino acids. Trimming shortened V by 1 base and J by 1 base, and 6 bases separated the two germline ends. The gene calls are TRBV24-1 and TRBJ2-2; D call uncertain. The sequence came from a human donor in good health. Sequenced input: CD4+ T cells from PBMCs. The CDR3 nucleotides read TGTGCCACCAGTGATTTCGGAAAGAACACCGGGGAGCTGTTTTTT. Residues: CATSDFGKNTGELFF.